Below, one T cell receptor beta chain is given with its context. These data come from a study of blood T cell repertoires in COVID-19. Across the study: Sample material is recorded as cDNA or gDNA derived from T cells, B-cell-depleted T cells, or PBMCs.

The CDR3 is made up of 17 amino acids. Germline CDR1 is LNHDA and CDR2 is SQIVND (reference sequence). The J segment lost 5 bases and the V segment lost 3 bases, leaving 8 bases of the junction unmatched. Original processing notes: Estimation of nucleated cell counts relied on the amplification of reference gene primers. Libraries were prepared by immunoSEQ multiplex PCR; TCRdb keeps only in-frame clonotypes and omits some of them. V, J and clone size were drawn from that table, and D and trimming were deduced from the DNA. The table includes approximately 140,000 clones, 84% detected once. Source material: peripheral blood. This TCR was recovered from a human donor in a cohort sampled during active COVID-19. V gene TRBV19 combines with J gene TRBJ2-1, with 12 bases matching TRBD2. The CDR3: CASSIGPSGGADNEQFF. The CDR3 nucleotides are TGTGCCAGTAGTATCGGGCCTAGCGGGGGGGCGGACAATGAGCAGTTCTTC.